A selection of T cell receptor beta chains follows, all from one sample in a study of T cell responses to AZD1222 COVID-19 vaccine. TCRdb keeps only in-frame clones here, not all; method: immunoSEQ multiplex PCR. There are around 150,000 clones in the sample; around 88% occur only once, and around 2.3% lies in the top ten. The sequences come from peripheral blood, collected on day 0 of AZD1222 vaccination. The receptors derive from an adult in good health. Each CDR3 is given without its conserved first and last residue. A D gene is named only where the DNA matches it firmly. Rows may omit the clone size; those that give it use once, few, many or a size class.

>TRBV5-6|TRBJ1-2|-|TRBD1
ASSPGPRGSYGYT
>TRBV6-5|TRBJ1-1|-|TRBD1
ASSQDREAF
>TRBV24-1|TRBJ2-1|once|TRBD1
ATSDRRQGSLYEQF
>TRBV4-1|TRBJ1-4|-|-
ASSGKNEKLF
>TRBV15|TRBJ1-2|-|-
ATSVGRSFGYT
>TRBV7-3|TRBJ1-1|-|-
ASSRAGGNTEAF
>TRBV9|TRBJ2-7|-|TRBD2
ASSVDLGGAHEQY
>TRBV27|TRBJ2-2|-|-
ASSFWPTGELF
>TRBV11-2|TRBJ2-1|once|TRBD2
ASSEGLAGDYNEQF
>TRBV20-1|TRBJ2-1|once|-
SALGRSQQF
>TRBV27|TRBJ2-7|-|-
ASSFLQGTGEQY
>TRBV12-5|TRBJ1-1|-|-
ASGLVLTAQGNTEAF
>TRBV7-9|TRBJ2-1|-|TRBD1
ASSLRQGLRQGQF
>TRBV28|TRBJ2-1|-|TRBD2
ASSRSGRARGEQF
>TRBV19|TRBJ1-2|-|-
ASMRENYGYT
>TRBV19|TRBJ2-3|-|TRBD2
ASRLEGGTSVDTQY
>TRBV3-1/TRBV3-2|TRBJ2-2|-|-
ASSPHNGATGELF
>TRBV9|TRBJ1-3|once|-
ASSVALRSDTEGGNTIY
>TRBV19|TRBJ1-2|-|TRBD1
ASSIGQGGGYT
>TRBV7-2|TRBJ1-2|few|-
ASSFTSGTGYGYT
>TRBV4-1|TRBJ2-7|-|TRBD2
ASSQGWTSASSYEQY
>TRBV30|TRBJ2-3|-|-
ALETGHGGTDTQY
>TRBV6-1|TRBJ1-2|few|-
ASSETQSYGYT
>TRBV29-1|TRBJ2-1|-|-
SVEAHSMGNEQF
>TRBV19|TRBJ2-7|-|-
ASSHQPGTWSSYEQY
>TRBV21-1|TRBJ1-1|once|-
ASSKARLGMNTEAF
>TRBV15|TRBJ2-1|-|-
ATSRAAGTPKSSYNEQF
>TRBV15|TRBJ2-7|few|TRBD1
ATSRDWTTGGEQY